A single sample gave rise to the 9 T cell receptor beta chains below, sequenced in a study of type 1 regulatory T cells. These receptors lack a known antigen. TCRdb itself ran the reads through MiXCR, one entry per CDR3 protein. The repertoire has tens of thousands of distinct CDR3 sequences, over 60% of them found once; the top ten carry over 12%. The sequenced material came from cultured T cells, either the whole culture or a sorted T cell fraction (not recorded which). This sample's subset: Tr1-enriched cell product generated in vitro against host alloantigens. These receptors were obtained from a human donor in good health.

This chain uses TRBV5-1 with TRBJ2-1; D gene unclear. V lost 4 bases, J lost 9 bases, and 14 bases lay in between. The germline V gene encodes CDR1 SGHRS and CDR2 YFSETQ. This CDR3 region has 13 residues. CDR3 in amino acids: CASSPRTAFEQFF. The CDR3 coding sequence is TGCGCCAGCAGCCCACGGACGGCATTTGAGCAGTTCTTC.

This CDR3 reads CASSLTGDGEQYF. In DNA form, the CDR3 reads TGTGCCAGCAGTTTAACAGGGGACGGGGAGCAGTACTTC. V and J are TRBV28 and TRBJ2-7; 7 nucleotides match TRBD1. The CDR3 contains 13 residues. Germline V gene lookup returns CDR1 MDHEN and CDR2 SYDVKM. Trimming at V came to 2 bases and at J to 7 bases, leaving 5 bases not matched to a gene.

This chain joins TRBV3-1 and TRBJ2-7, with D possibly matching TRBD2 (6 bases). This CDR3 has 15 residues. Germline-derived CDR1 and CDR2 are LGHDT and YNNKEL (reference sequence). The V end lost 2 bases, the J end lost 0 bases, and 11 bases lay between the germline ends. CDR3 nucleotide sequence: TGTGCCAGCAGCCAAACGGGGAGGAGCTCCTACGAGCAGTACTTC. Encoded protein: CASSQTGRSSYEQYF.

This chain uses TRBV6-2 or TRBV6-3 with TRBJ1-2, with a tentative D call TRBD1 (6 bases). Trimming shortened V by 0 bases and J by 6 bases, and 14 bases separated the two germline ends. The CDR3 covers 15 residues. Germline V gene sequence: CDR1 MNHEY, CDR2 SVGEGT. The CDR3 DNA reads TGTGCCAGCAGTTACTCACGGGGGGCCGCTGATGGCTACACCTTC. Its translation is CASSYSRGAADGYTF.

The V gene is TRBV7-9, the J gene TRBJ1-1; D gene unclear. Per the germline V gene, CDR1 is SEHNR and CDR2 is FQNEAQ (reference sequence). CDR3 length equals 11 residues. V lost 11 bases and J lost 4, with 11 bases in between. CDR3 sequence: CASGGSTEAFF. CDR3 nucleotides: TGTGCCTCTGGAGGAAGCACTGAAGCTTTCTTT.

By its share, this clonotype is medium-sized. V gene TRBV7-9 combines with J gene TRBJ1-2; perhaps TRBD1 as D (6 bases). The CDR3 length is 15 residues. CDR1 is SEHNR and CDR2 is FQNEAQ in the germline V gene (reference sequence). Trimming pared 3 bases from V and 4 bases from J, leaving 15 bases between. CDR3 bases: TGTGCCAGCAGCTTGGAGGGGGGAGGCTTCTATGGCTACACCTTC. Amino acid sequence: CASSLEGGGFYGYTF.

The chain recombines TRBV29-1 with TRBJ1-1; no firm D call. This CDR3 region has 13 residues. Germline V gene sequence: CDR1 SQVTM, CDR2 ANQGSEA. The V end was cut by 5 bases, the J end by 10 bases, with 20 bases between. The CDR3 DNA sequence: TGCAGCGTTAGATCTTCTCCTCAAGGAGGAGCTTTCTTT. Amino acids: CSVRSSPQGGAFF. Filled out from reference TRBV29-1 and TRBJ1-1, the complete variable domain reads SAVISQKPSRDICQRGTSLTIQCQVDSQVTMMFWYRQQPGQSLTLIATANQGSEATYESGFVIDKFPISRPNLTFSTLTVSNMSPEDSSIYLCSVRSSPQGGAFFGQGTRLTVV.

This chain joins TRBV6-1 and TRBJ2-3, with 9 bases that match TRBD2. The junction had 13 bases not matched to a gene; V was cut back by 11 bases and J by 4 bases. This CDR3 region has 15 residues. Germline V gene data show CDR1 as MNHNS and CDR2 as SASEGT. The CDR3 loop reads CASHGGRGGPDTQYF. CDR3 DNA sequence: TGTGCCTCCCACGGGGGGCGGGGGGGACCAGATACGCAGTATTTT.

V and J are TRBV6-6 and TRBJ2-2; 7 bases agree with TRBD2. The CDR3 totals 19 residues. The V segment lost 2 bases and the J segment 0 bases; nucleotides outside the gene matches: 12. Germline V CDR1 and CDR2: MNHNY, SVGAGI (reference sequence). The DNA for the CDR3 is TGTGCCAGCAGTTACCCCCCGTATCGCGGGGGTTCGAACACCGGGGAGCTGTTTTTT. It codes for CASSYPPYRGGSNTGELFF.